The clone carrying this T cell receptor (beta chain) was seen only once. Profiled with immunoSEQ multiplex PCR; TCRdb holds only in-frame clones, not every one. Of tens of thousands of clones detected, about 76% appear once; the ten largest clones hold over 5%. The sample originates from a study of OX40 agonist ivuxolimab in advanced cancers. Study-level background: Cohort: around 79% men, mean age approximately 66, aged about 20 to 85. Therapy given before enrollment (anti-PD-1, anti-PD-L1 or anti-CTLA-4) was allowed, and over 35% had some.

Deletions cut 4 bases from V and 0 bases from J, with 7 bases between. The CDR3 extends over 14 amino acids. CDR1 is MNHEY and CDR2 is SMNVEV in the germline V gene (reference sequence). The rearrangement uses TRBV27 and TRBJ2-1, with D uncertain. The sequencing used CD4+ or CD8+ T cells sorted from blood, collected in a trial of the OX40 agonist ivuxolimab. This receptor was taken from an adult with an advanced solid tumor such as melanoma, head and neck, liver or kidney cancer. The CDR3 loop reads CASSYLSSYNEQFF. In DNA form, the CDR3 reads TGTGCCAGCAGTTACCTAAGCTCCTACAATGAGCAGTTCTTC.